This record concerns one T cell receptor beta chain sequence. Its antigen target is currently unknown. Per-base quality was not reported, and no clone a single base away is much larger than it. V loses 5 bases, J loses 6 bases, and the germline ends lie 20 bases apart. Inclusive of the bounding cysteine and phenylalanine, the CDR3 is 15 residues long. Kept here is only the CDR3 DNA, which spans 45 bases and is read in frame from base 1. As encoded in the germline V gene (reference sequence), CDR1 is SEHNR while CDR2 is FQNEAQ. These data originate in a study of blood T cell repertoires in COVID-19 (TCRdb year 2020). Notes on the research overall: Samples from collaborators originated in the United States, Italy and Spain and spanned both the acute and convalescent phases of COVID-19. Samples were obtained from the ongoing ImmuneRACE study (first 160 participants) and from 1,254 subjects provided by 6 global collaborators. Where HLA class I and class II types were available, the types were taken from metadata supplied by the sample provider, not from assay-based typing. The prospective study material was composed of cDNA or gDNA derived from T cells, B-cell-depleted T cells, or PBMCs. Nearly every sample came with metadata listing a de-identified subject ID, COVID-19 status, age in years and sex. The dataset comprised deeply sampled blood TCRbeta repertoires from subjects exposed to, actively infected with, or recovered from COVID-19. The repertoires were released in a freely available public database meant as a resource for research on the immune response to SARS-CoV-2.

Findings and caveats that apply to the study as a whole: How much clinical and demographic metadata was included differed by source and by participant, and the metadata was provided uncurated.

The collaborating institutions used their own protocols to collect whole blood in K2EDTA tubes. Collaborator samples were shipped for TCRbeta analysis as frozen whole blood, isolated PBMCs, or DNA extracted from either sample type. TCRbeta CDR3 regions were amplified from genomic DNA using the immunoSEQ Assay, a bias-controlled multiplex PCR. The paper's processing steps were these. The number of nucleated cells in each sample was estimated by amplification of reference gene primers within the assay. Sequence reads were collapsed and filtered to measure the absolute abundance of every unique TCRbeta CDR3 rearrangement. Productive Simpson clonality was computed per sample as the square root of Simpson's diversity index over productive rearrangements. Held by TCRdb, this immuneACCESS table contains in-frame sequences only and omits some clones. Under half of the omission traces to an unresolved V gene where checked; the cause of the rest is unknown. That table furnishes V, J and clone size, whereas the DNA furnished D and trimming. The sample table records about 60,000 clones; about nine tenths of these occur just once. Over 4% of the sample lies in the top ten.

Sequenced sample: peripheral blood. The TCR originated in a human donor in a cohort sampled during active COVID-19. The sequence is built from TRBV7-9 and TRBJ2-7; tentative D gene TRBD2, with 6 bases matching. The CDR3 protein is CASSPRDGGMREQYF. The sequenced DNA: TGTGCCAGCAGCCCGAGGGACGGGGGAATGCGCGAGCAGTACTTC.